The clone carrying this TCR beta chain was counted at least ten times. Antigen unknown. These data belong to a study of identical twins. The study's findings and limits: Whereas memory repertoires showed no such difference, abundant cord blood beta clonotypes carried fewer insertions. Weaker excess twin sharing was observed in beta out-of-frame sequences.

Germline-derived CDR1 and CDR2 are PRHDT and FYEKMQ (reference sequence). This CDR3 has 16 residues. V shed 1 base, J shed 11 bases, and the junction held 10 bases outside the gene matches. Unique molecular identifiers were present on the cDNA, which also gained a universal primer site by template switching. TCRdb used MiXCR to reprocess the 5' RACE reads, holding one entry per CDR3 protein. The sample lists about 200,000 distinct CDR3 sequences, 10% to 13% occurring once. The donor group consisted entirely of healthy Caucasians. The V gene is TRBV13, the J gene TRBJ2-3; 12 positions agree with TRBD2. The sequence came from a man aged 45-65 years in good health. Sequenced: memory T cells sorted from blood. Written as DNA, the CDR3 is TGTGCCAGCAGCTTAGTATGGACTAGCGGGACCCCGAAGCAGTATTTT. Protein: CASSLVWTSGTPKQYF.